The clone carrying this T cell receptor (beta chain) occurred once. The assay was immunoSEQ multiplex PCR, and TCRdb's table has in-frame clones only and misses some. The sample shows 350,000 to 450,000 clones, around 87% of them seen only once. These data originate in a study of blood T cell repertoires in COVID-19. On the study more broadly: Spain, Italy and the United States supplied samples that represented acute and convalescent COVID-19. T cells, B-cell-depleted T cells, or PBMCs supplied cDNA or gDNA.

The CDR3 is 17 amino acids. CDR1 is MDHEN, CDR2 SYDVKM, per germline. V was pared by 4 bases and J by 1 base, with 11 bases of the junction left unmatched. Those enrolled in Seattle joined during active infection and were followed longitudinally afterward. The rearrangement links TRBV28 to TRBJ1-1, with 8 positions matching TRBD1. The specimen sequenced was peripheral blood. This clonotype was sampled from a woman aged 55-69 years with COVID-19, enrolled during active disease. The CDR3 coding sequence is TGTGCCAGCAGTTCTCTCAGGGGGCGGGATCCGAACACTGAAGCTTTCTTT. Amino acid sequence: CASSSLRGRDPNTEAFF.